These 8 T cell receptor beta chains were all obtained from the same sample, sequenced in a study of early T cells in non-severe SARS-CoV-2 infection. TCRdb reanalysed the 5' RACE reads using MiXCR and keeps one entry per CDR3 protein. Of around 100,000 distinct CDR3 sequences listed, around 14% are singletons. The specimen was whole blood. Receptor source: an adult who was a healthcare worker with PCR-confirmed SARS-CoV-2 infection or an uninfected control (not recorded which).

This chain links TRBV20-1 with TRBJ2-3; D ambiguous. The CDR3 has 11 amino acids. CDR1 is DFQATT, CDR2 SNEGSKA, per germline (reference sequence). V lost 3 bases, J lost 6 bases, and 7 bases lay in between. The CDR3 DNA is TGCAGTGCTAGCCGTGCGGATACGCAGTATTTT. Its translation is CSASRADTQYF.

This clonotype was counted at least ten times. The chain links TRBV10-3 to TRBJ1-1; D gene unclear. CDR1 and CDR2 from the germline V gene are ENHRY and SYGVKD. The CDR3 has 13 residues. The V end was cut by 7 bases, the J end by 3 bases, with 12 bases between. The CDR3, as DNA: TGTGCCATCACCCCTAATAGGGACACTGAAGCTTTCTTT. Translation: CAITPNRDTEAFF.

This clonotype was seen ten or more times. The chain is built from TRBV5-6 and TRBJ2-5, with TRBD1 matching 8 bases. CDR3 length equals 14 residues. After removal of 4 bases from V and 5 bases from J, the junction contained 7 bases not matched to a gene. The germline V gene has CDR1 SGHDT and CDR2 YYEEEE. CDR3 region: CASSLQGVVETQYF. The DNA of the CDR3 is TGTGCCAGCAGCCTACAGGGGGTGGTGGAGACCCAGTACTTC. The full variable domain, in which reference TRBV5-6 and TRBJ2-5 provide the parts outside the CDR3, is DAGVTQSPTHLIKTRGQQVTLRCSPKSGHDTVSWYQQALGQGPQFIFQYYEEEERQRGNFPDRFSGHQFPNYSSELNVNALLLGDSALYLCASSLQGVVETQYFGPGTRLLVL.

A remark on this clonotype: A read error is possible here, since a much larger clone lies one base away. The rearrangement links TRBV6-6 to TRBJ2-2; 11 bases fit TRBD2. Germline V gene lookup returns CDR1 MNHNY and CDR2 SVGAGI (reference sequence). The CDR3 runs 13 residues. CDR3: CAGRLAGTGEQFF. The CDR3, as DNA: TGTGCCGGGAGACTAGCGGGGACCGGGGAGCAGTTTTTT.

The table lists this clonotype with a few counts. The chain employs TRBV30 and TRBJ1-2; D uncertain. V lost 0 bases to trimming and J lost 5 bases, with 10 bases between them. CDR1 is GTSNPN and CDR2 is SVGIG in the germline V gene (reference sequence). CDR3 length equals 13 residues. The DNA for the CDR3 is TGTGCCTGGAGTGTACTTTGGAAATATGGCTACACCTTC. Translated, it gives CAWSVLWKYGYTF.

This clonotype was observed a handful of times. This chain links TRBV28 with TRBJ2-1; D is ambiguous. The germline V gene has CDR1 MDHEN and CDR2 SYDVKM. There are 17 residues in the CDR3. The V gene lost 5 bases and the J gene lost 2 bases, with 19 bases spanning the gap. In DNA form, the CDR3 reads TGTGCCAGCAGTGCCATTTCCCCAGCGTCCCCCTACAATGAGCAGTTCTTC. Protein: CASSAISPASPYNEQFF. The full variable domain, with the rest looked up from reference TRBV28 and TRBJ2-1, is DVKVTQSSRYLVKRTGEKVFLECVQDMDHENMFWYRQDPGLGLRLIYFSYDVKMKEKGDIPEGYSVSREKKERFSLILESASTNQTSMYLCASSAISPASPYNEQFFGPGTRLTVL.

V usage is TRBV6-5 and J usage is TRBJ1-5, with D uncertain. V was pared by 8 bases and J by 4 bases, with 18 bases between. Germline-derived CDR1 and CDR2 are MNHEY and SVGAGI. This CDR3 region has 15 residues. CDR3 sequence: CASSREDPWNQPQHF. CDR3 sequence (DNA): TGTGCCAGCTCGCGCGAAGACCCTTGGAATCAGCCCCAGCATTTT.

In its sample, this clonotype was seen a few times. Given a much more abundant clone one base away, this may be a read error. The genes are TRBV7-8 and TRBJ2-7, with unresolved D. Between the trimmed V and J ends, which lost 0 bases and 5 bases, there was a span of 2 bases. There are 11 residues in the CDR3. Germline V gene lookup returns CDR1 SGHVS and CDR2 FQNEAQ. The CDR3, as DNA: TGTGCCAGCAGCTTAGCCAACGAGCAGTACTTC. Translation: CASSLANEQYF.